Below, 30 T cell receptor beta chains from the same sample are listed, as sequenced in a study of T cells after yellow fever vaccination. TCRdb reprocessed the 5' RACE reads via MiXCR and lists one record per CDR3 protein. The sample yields roughly 330,000 distinct CDR3 sequences, around 6.8% seen once. The sequences come from PBMCs, collected more than 40 days after the first yellow fever vaccination. These receptors all come from a man between 18 and 29 years old who received the YFV17D yellow fever vaccine.

The chain joins TRBV6-1 to TRBJ2-7; TRBD1 aligns across 8 bases. The CDR3 covers 13 residues. From germline, CDR1 is MNHNS and CDR2 SASEGT. V dropped 6 bases and J dropped 5; count of bases not matched to a gene: 6. As DNA, the CDR3 is TGTGCCAGCAGCCGAGGACAGGGCCACGAGCAGTACTTC. Encoded protein: CASSRGQGHEQYF.

This clonotype appeared a few times. This chain connects TRBV10-3 to TRBJ2-1; 11 bases line up with TRBD2. This CDR3 contains 15 residues. Germline V gives CDR1 ENHRY, CDR2 SYGVKD. Trimming removed 3 bases from V and 8 bases from J; junction bases left unmatched: 6. The CDR3 loop is CAISENSGGAYEQFF. CDR3 bases: TGTGCCATCAGTGAAAATAGCGGGGGGGCCTATGAGCAGTTCTTC.

This clonotype appeared a few times. V gene TRBV7-2 combines with J gene TRBJ2-3, with 8 bases that match TRBD1. The ends lost 7 bases at V and 4 bases at J; junction bases unmatched: 7. The germline V gene has CDR1 SGHTA and CDR2 FQGNSA. The CDR3 runs 14 residues. The CDR3 bases are TGTGCCAGCATCCGGACAGGGCCAGCAGATACGCAGTATTTT. This translates into CASIRTGPADTQYF.

This clonotype was found a few times. The gene calls are TRBV11-2 and TRBJ2-7; 7 bases map to TRBD2. The germline V gene encodes CDR1 SGHAT and CDR2 FQNNGV. The junction had 9 bases not matched to a gene; V was cut back by 2 bases and J by 5 bases. This CDR3 has 15 amino acids. The chain's CDR3 is CASSLWGGIGNEQYF. Here the CDR3 DNA reads TGTGCCAGCAGCTTATGGGGAGGGATAGGCAACGAGCAGTACTTC.

This clonotype was counted between two and nine times. The chain links TRBV6-1 to TRBJ2-5, with 7 bases that match TRBD1. J was trimmed by 2 bases and V by 3 bases; bases with no gene match: 9. Germline loops: CDR1 MNHNS, CDR2 SASEGT. The CDR3 length is 16 residues. For the CDR3, the DNA is TGTGCCAGCAGTGACCCGGGACAGCTATCGCAAGAGACCCAGTACTTC. This sequence encodes CASSDPGQLSQETQYF.

This clonotype was seen at least ten times. J is TRBJ2-1 and V is TRBV9; the match to TRBD2 covers 8 bases. The length of the CDR3 is 17 residues. After removal of 4 bases from V and 2 bases from J, the junction contained 11 bases not matched to a gene. The germline CDR1 and CDR2 sequences are SGDLS and YYNGEE. CDR3 in DNA: TGTGCCAGCAGCCTCGGATTGCGGGGGGCCGCCTACAATGAGCAGTTCTTC. This codes for CASSLGLRGAAYNEQFF.

Only a few counts were recorded for this clonotype. The J gene is TRBJ2-2, the V gene TRBV13; D may be TRBD1 (6 bases). Deletions cut 5 bases from V and 4 bases from J, with 17 bases between. Germline values: CDR1 PRHDT, CDR2 FYEKMQ (reference sequence). The CDR3 is made up of 16 amino acids. CDR3 region: CASSPQGLAGTGELFF. CDR3 DNA sequence: TGTGCCAGCAGCCCCCAGGGGCTGGCGGGCACCGGGGAGCTGTTTTTT.

The V and J genes are TRBV6-1 and TRBJ2-3; tentative D call: TRBD2 (7 bases). The CDR3 has 13 amino acids. The germline V gene encodes CDR1 MNHNS and CDR2 SASEGT. Trimming left V 5 bases short and J 5 bases short, with 11 bases between. This CDR3 reads CASSRGAVDTQYF. The CDR3 DNA is TGTGCCAGCAGTCGGGGGGCCGTAGATACGCAGTATTTT.

This clonotype turned up a few times. The V and J genes are TRBV7-2 and TRBJ1-5; 9 bases align to TRBD1. V trimming: 4 bases; J trimming: 7 bases; junction bases outside the gene matches: 8. The CDR3 is made up of 15 amino acids. Per germline, CDR1 SGHTA and CDR2 FQGNSA. The CDR3 reads CASSSDGTGNQPQHF. Written as DNA, the CDR3 is TGTGCCAGCAGCTCTGATGGGACAGGGAACCAGCCCCAGCATTTT.

The V and J genes are TRBV7-9 and TRBJ2-3; 9 nucleotides agree with TRBD1. The CDR3 sequence is 16 residues long. Germline CDR1 is SEHNR and CDR2 is FQNEAQ (reference sequence). The junction had 10 bases not matched to a gene; V was cut back by 6 bases and J by 3 bases. The DNA of the CDR3 is TGTGCCAGCAGACTACAGGGGGCGGTTGGTACAGATACGCAGTATTTT. The encoded protein is CASRLQGAVGTDTQYF. Looking up the rest from reference TRBV7-9 and TRBJ2-3 gives the full variable domain: DTGVSQNPRHKITKRGQNVTFRCDPISEHNRLYWYRQTLGQGPEFLTYFQNEAQLEKSRLLSDRFSAERPKGSFSTLEIQRTEQGDSAMYLCASRLQGAVGTDTQYFGPGTRLTVL.

This clonotype showed up many times. The rearrangement uses TRBV12-3 or TRBV12-4 and TRBJ2-3, with D uncertain. The CDR3 extends over 12 amino acids. The V gene lost 6 bases and the J gene lost 1 base, with 5 bases spanning the gap. CDR3 sequence: CASSSRTDTQYF. The DNA of the CDR3 is TGTGCCAGCAGCTCCCGCACAGATACGCAGTATTTT.

This clonotype has only a few counts. The chain joins TRBV20-1 to TRBJ1-1; no reliable D call. This CDR3 is built from 11 residues. The ends were cut back, 3 bases at V and 1 base at J, with 3 bases in the middle. Germline V gives CDR1 DFQATT, CDR2 SNEGSKA (reference sequence). The chain's CDR3 is CSASTNTEAFF. The CDR3 DNA is TGCAGTGCTAGTACGAACACTGAAGCTTTCTTT.

This clonotype has a handful of counts. The rearrangement links TRBV29-1 to TRBJ2-7, with 8 bases aligning to TRBD1. Germline V gene sequence: CDR1 SQVTM, CDR2 ANQGSEA. The CDR3 has 13 amino acids. The V and J ends lost 4 bases and 6 bases, in that order; junction bases with no gene match: 8. CDR3 in amino acids: CSVGAGTGLEQYF. The DNA of the CDR3 is TGCAGCGTTGGGGCCGGGACAGGTCTCGAGCAGTACTTC.

This clonotype appeared a few times. This chain joins TRBV12-5 and TRBJ1-5; D gene unclear. Germline V gene sequence: CDR1 LGHNT, CDR2 FRNRAP. V was trimmed by 0 bases and J by 6 bases, leaving 6 bases between them. This CDR3 comprises 13 residues. The CDR3 nucleotides read TGTGCTAGTGGTTTGGTACTGGGTCAGCCCCAGCATTTT. This encodes CASGLVLGQPQHF.

The sample holds a few counts of this clonotype. The chain combines TRBV5-1 with TRBJ2-1, with D perhaps TRBD2 (7 bases). Trimming pared 5 bases from V and 7 bases from J, leaving 19 bases between. This CDR3 contains 15 residues. The germline gives CDR1 SGHRS, CDR2 YFSETQ. The DNA of the CDR3 is TGCGCCAGCAGGAATGTGGGGGGGGCCCGGAATGAGCAGTTCTTC. Its translation: CASRNVGGARNEQFF.

This clonotype came up a few times. This chain's CDR3 is CASSESWVYGYTF. As DNA, the CDR3 is TGCGCCAGCAGTGAGTCATGGGTCTATGGCTACACCTTC. V usage is TRBV10-2 and J usage is TRBJ1-2; D is unclear. The V and J ends lost 0 bases and 4 bases respectively, with 6 bases between them. CDR3 length equals 13 residues. Germline CDR1 is WSHSY and CDR2 is SAAADI.

J is TRBJ2-5 and V is TRBV3-1; 7 bases fit TRBD2. Germline CDR1 LGHDT, CDR2 YNNKEL (reference sequence). The CDR3 sequence is 15 residues long. Unmatched junction bases numbered 4, after V lost 2 bases and J lost 1 base. The CDR3 reads CASSQRSGAQETQYF. The CDR3 bases are TGTGCCAGCAGCCAAAGAAGCGGGGCCCAAGAGACCCAGTACTTC.

In this sample, this clonotype turned up many times. CDR3 DNA: TGTGCCAGCAGCGCCCGGACTAGCCCGGGGGATACGCAGTATTTT. This codes for CASSARTSPGDTQYF. This chain links TRBV7-2 with TRBJ2-3; 8 nucleotides agree with TRBD2. Germline V gene sequence: CDR1 SGHTA, CDR2 FQGNSA. This CDR3 has 15 amino acids. V trimming: 5 bases; J trimming: 6 bases; junction bases outside the gene matches: 10. The whole variable domain, remainder taken from reference TRBV7-2 and TRBJ2-3, is GAGVSQSPSNKVTEKGKDVELRCDPISGHTALYWYRQSLGQGLEFLIYFQGNSAPDKSGLPSDRFSAERTGGSVSTLTIQRTQQEDSAVYLCASSARTSPGDTQYFGPGTRLTVL.

This clonotype was observed a few times. At one boundary the junction diverges from the germline segment, which might be a read error. The chain links TRBV2 to TRBJ2-5; D perhaps matches TRBD1 (5 bases). The CDR3 covers 14 residues. Germline loops: CDR1 SNHLY, CDR2 FYNNEI. The DNA of the CDR3 is TGTGCCAGCAGAGAAGACAGCATCCAAGAGACCCAGTACTTC. As protein: CASREDSIQETQYF.

The chain has TRBV4-2 and TRBJ2-2, with a possible D match to TRBD1 (6 bases). V was trimmed by 1 base and J by 6 bases, leaving 12 bases between them. Germline CDR1 and CDR2: LGHNA and YNFKEQ. This CDR3 spans 15 amino acids. Here the CDR3 reads CASSQGRAGAGELFF. CDR3 sequence (DNA): TGTGCCAGCAGCCAAGGACGGGCAGGGGCCGGGGAGCTGTTTTTT.

This rearrangement joins TRBV7-9 to TRBJ2-7; 15 bases are a match to TRBD2. The CDR3 is 17 residues long. Trimming took 2 bases from V and 7 from J; bases not matched to a gene: 9. CDR1 SEHNR and CDR2 FQNEAQ come from the germline V gene (reference sequence). This CDR3 is CASSLRRTSGGAGEQYF. CDR3 bases: TGTGCCAGCAGCTTACGTCGGACTAGCGGGGGGGCAGGGGAGCAGTACTTC.

This chain uses TRBV5-1 with TRBJ2-2; D may match TRBD1 or TRBD2 (5 bases each). V shed 2 bases and J shed 2 bases, with 7 bases lying between them. Per the germline V gene, CDR1 is SGHRS and CDR2 is YFSETQ. CDR3 length: 14 amino acids. The CDR3 region has the DNA TGCGCCAGCAGCTTCGGGGACAACACCGGGGAGCTGTTTTTT. Protein sequence: CASSFGDNTGELFF.

This clonotype was seen repeatedly, ten times or more. V and J are TRBV5-1 and TRBJ2-1; D gene uncertain. The CDR3 is 15 amino acids. Trimming stripped 2 bases from V and 5 bases from J, with 14 bases between. The germline gives CDR1 SGHRS, CDR2 YFSETQ. CDR3 DNA sequence: TGCGCCAGCAGCTTAGGGTTTGGTGGAGACAATGAGCAGTTCTTC. Its protein product is CASSLGFGGDNEQFF.

This clonotype was seen only a few times. The chain employs TRBV7-8 and TRBJ2-3; possibly TRBD2 for D (6 bases). Trimming removed 5 bases at V and 13 bases at J, with 16 bases between. CDR1 is SGHVS and CDR2 is FQNEAQ in the germline V gene. The CDR3 is made up of 12 amino acids. The CDR3 region is CASSHGGMREYF. CDR3 coding DNA: TGTGCCAGCAGCCACGGGGGTATGCGTGAGTATTTT.

This clonotype has more than one count but fewer than ten. This chain links TRBV5-5 with TRBJ2-7; 9 bases agree with TRBD1. The CDR3 spans 14 residues. The germline V gene has CDR1 SGHKS and CDR2 YYEKEE (reference sequence). The V gene end was trimmed by 2 bases and the J gene end by 7 bases; junction bases not matched to a gene: 7. In nucleotides, the CDR3 is TGTGCCAGCAGCTTACTACAGGGGGCGAGTGAGCAGTACTTC. It specifies CASSLLQGASEQYF.

This clonotype has more than one count but fewer than ten. The V call is TRBV7-2, the J call TRBJ2-7, with 7 nucleotides matching TRBD1. Germline CDR1 is SGHTA and CDR2 is FQGNSA. V shed 5 bases, J shed 5 bases, and the junction held 3 bases outside the gene matches. The CDR3 extends over 12 amino acids. The CDR3 reads CASSSTGDEQYV. The CDR3 nucleotides are TGTGCCAGCAGCAGTACAGGGGACGAGCAGTACGTC.

This clonotype has a handful of counts. The chain employs TRBV20-1 and TRBJ1-2, with D possibly matching TRBD1 (5 bases). V gave up 4 bases and J gave up 7 bases, with 13 bases separating them. In germline, CDR1 is DFQATT, CDR2 SNEGSKA (reference sequence). The CDR3 runs 12 residues. The DNA of the CDR3 is TGCAGTGCTACCAAAGGGGAGACTGGCTACACCTTC. Protein sequence: CSATKGETGYTF.

The J gene is TRBJ2-7, the V gene TRBV21-1; the D call TRBD2 from the table was never checked on the DNA. TRBV21-1 is a pseudogene. The CDR3 has 14 amino acids. The CDR3 DNA reads as TGTGCCAGCAGCGCAACGGGACTAGTCAGCGAGCAGTACTTC. Translation gives CASSATGLVSEQYF.

This clonotype was observed a few times. This chain connects TRBV5-1 to TRBJ1-2; no clear D gene. Germline V gene sequence: CDR1 SGHRS, CDR2 YFSETQ. This CDR3 is 18 amino acids long. Trimming left V 1 base short and J 0 bases short, with 19 bases between. The CDR3 DNA is TGCGCCAGCAGCTTGTTTCTGGGTCGGGCAGACCCTAACTATGGCTACACCTTC. Encoded protein: CASSLFLGRADPNYGYTF.

V is TRBV30 and J is TRBJ2-2; perhaps TRBD2 as D (6 bases). V shed 8 bases and J shed 4 bases, with 11 bases lying between them. CDR1 GTSNPN and CDR2 SVGIG come from the germline V gene (reference sequence). The CDR3 covers 12 residues. CDR3 bases: TGTGCCGCCGACGGGGGCACCGGGGAGCTGTTTTTT. This gives the protein CAADGGTGELFF.